This T cell receptor beta chain was obtained from a study of blood T cell repertoires in COVID-19. The overall study: The United States, Italy and Spain supplied acute and convalescent COVID-19 samples.

This clone has only one observation. As processed by the authors: Reference gene primer amplification yielded estimated nucleated cell counts. Generated by immunoSEQ multiplex PCR, the TCRdb table keeps only in-frame clones and is missing some. Clone size and V and J calls were adopted from that table, with D and trimming inferred from the DNA. The sample includes around 150,000 clones, 81% of them seen just once. The V segment lost 2 bases and the J segment 0 bases; nucleotides outside the gene matches: 2. Germline-derived CDR1 and CDR2 are MNHEY and SMNVEV (reference sequence). This CDR3 is built from 15 residues.

This receptor was identified in a woman aged 60-70 years with active or convalescent COVID-19. This sequence joins TRBV27 and TRBJ2-3; 7 nucleotides match TRBD2. The sequenced sample consisted of peripheral blood. CDR3 sequence reads: CASSLRGVSTDTQYF. The CDR3 bases are TGTGCCAGCAGTTTACGGGGGGTGAGCACAGATACGCAGTATTTT.